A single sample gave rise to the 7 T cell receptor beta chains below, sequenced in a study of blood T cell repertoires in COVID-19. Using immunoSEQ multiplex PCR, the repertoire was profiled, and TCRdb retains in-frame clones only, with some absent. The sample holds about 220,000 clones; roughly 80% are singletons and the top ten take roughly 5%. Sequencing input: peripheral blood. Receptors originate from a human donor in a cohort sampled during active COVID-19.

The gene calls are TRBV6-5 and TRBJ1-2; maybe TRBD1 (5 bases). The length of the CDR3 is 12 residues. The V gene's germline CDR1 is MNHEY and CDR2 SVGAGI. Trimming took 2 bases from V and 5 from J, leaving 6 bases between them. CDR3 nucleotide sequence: TGTGCCAGCAGTTACAGGGGATATGGCTACACCTTC. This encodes CASSYRGYGYTF.

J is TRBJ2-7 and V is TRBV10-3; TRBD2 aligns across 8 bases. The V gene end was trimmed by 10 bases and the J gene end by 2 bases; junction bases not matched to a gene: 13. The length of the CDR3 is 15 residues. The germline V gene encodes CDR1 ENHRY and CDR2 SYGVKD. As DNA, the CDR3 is TGTGCCACGGGGCCCGGCGGGGGGCGGACCTACGAGCAGTACTTC. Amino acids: CATGPGGGRTYEQYF.

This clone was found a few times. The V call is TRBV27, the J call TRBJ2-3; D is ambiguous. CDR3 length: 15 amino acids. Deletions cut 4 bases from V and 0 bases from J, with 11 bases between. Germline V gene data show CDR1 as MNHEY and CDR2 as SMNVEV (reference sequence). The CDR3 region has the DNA TGTGCCAGCAGTTCGCGGCACCCGAGCACAGATACGCAGTATTTT. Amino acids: CASSSRHPSTDTQYF.

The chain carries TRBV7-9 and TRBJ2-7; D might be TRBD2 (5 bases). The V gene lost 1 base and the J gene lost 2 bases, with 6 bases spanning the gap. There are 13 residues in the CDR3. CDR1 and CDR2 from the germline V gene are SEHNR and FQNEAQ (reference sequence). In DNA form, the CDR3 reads TGTGCCAGCAGCTTAGGGACTCCCTACGAGCAGTACTTC. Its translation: CASSLGTPYEQYF.

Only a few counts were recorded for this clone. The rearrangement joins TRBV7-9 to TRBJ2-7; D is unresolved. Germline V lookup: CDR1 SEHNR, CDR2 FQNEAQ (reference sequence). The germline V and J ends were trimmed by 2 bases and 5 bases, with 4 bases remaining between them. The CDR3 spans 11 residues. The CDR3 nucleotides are TGTGCCAGCAGCTTACAGGACGAGCAGTACTTC. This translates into CASSLQDEQYF.

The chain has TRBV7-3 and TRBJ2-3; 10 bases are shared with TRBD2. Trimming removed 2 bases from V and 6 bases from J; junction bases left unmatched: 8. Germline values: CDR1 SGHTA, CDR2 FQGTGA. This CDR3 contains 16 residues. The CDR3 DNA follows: TGTGCCAGCAGCTTACGCATGCTAGCGGGAGCGGATACGCAGTATTTT. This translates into CASSLRMLAGADTQYF. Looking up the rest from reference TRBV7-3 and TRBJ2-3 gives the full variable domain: GAGVSQTPSNKVTEKGKYVELRCDPISGHTALYWYRQSLGQGPEFLIYFQGTGAADDSGLPNDRFFAVRPEGSVSTLKIQRTERGDSAVYLCASSLRMLAGADTQYFGPGTRLTVL.

The CDR3 reads CASSPLPFSGSTYEQYF. The CDR3 DNA reads TGTGCCAGCAGCCCCCTTCCGTTCAGCGGTTCGACCTACGAGCAGTACTTC. V and J are TRBV3-1 (or the pseudogene TRBV3-2) and TRBJ2-7; possible D gene TRBD2, 5 bases. The germline V and J ends were trimmed by 4 bases and 2 bases, with 21 bases remaining between them. CDR1 is LGHDT, CDR2 YNNKEL, per germline (reference sequence). CDR3 length: 17 residues.